The next 7 T cell receptor beta chains were all read from a single sample in a study of shared clonotypes between healthy human individuals. Assay: immunoSEQ multiplex PCR; the TCRdb copy retains only in-frame clones and omits some. The sample has approximately 2.5 million clones, just over 90% seen once; the top ten hold around 0.14%. Sequencing was performed on naive CD4+ T cells sorted from blood. Subset here: CD45RA+ positively selected. The receptors originated from a man aged 18 to 29 in good health.

J is TRBJ2-5 and V is TRBV2; unclear D gene. V lost 4 bases to trimming and J lost 5 bases, with 14 bases between them. Germline V lookup: CDR1 SNHLY, CDR2 FYNNEI. The CDR3 runs 14 residues. The CDR3 spells CASSGRGLRETQYF. DNA for the CDR3: TGTGCCAGCAGTGGACGAGGTTTACGGGAGACCCAGTACTTC.

This clone was picked up one time. The rearrangement links TRBV6-5 to TRBJ1-2, with TRBD1 matching 10 bases. The V and J ends lost 0 bases and 8 bases, in that order; junction bases with no gene match: 9. CDR3 size: 16 residues. Germline CDR1 reads MNHEY; CDR2 reads SVGAGI. CDR3: CASSYSIDRGLWGYTF. The CDR3 coding sequence is TGTGCCAGCAGTTACTCGATAGACAGGGGGCTTTGGGGCTACACCTTC.

V gene TRBV20-1 combines with J gene TRBJ1-1; no definite D call. This CDR3 contains 10 residues. Between the trimmed V and J ends, which lost 7 bases and 4 bases, there was a span of 7 bases. CDR1 DFQATT and CDR2 SNEGSKA come from the germline V gene (reference sequence). For the CDR3, the DNA is TGCAGTGTCCTGGCCACTGAAGCTTTCTTT. Translated, it gives CSVLATEAFF.

Of note for this clone: Other DNA sequences in the sample encode the same CDR3. This sequence joins TRBV5-6 and TRBJ1-5; D possibly corresponds to TRBD1 (5 bases). This CDR3 spans 15 amino acids. Germline CDR1 reads SGHDT; CDR2 reads YYEEEE. The V end was cut by 0 bases, the J end by 1 base, with 8 bases between. CDR3 in amino acids: CASSLAGRSNQPQHF. In nucleotides, the CDR3 is TGTGCCAGCAGCTTGGCAGGGAGAAGCAATCAGCCCCAGCATTTT.

Comment on this clone: The sample carries other DNA sequences with the same CDR3. The chain uses TRBV18 and TRBJ2-7, with 11 nucleotides matching TRBD2. V dropped 0 bases and J dropped 0; count of bases not matched to a gene: 4. The CDR3 covers 17 residues. CDR1 and CDR2 (germline): KGHSH, LQKENI. CDR3: CASSPPGLAGGSYEQYF. The CDR3 DNA follows: TGTGCCAGCTCACCACCAGGGCTAGCGGGGGGCTCCTACGAGCAGTACTTC.

The chain uses TRBV4-1 and TRBJ1-1; perhaps TRBD1 as D (5 bases). Germline CDR1 and CDR2: MGHRA and YSYEKL. Trimming removed 5 bases from V and 1 base from J, with 17 bases in between. There are 16 residues in the CDR3. CDR3 sequence reads: CASSERRPRGNTEAFF. The CDR3 region has the DNA TGCGCCAGCAGCGAACGAAGGCCTAGGGGGAACACTGAAGCTTTCTTT.

This rearrangement joins TRBV7-3 to TRBJ2-2; D gene uncertain. V was cut by 1 base and J by 0 bases, with 9 bases left in between. The CDR3 totals 16 residues. CDR1 and CDR2 (germline): SGHTA, FQGTGA. CDR3 bases: TGTGCCAGCAGCTTAAAATTCTCCGCGAACACCGGGGAGCTGTTTTTT. Translation gives CASSLKFSANTGELFF.